These T cell receptor beta chains were read from a single sample in a study of T-cell reconstitution after alpha-beta-depleted transplantation in children. Each CDR3 protein is one row after TCRdb ran MiXCR on the PCR reads. Here the sample spans about 460,000 distinct CDR3 sequences, over 10% being singletons. The sequenced sample was PBMCs, mostly from graft donor cells, obtained 180 days after TCRalphabeta/CD19-depleted stem cell transplant. The receptor source for this set is a female patient aged 2 to 10 who had a stem cell transplant for aplastic anemia, so the T cells may come from the graft donor. Both conserved end residues are part of each CDR3. D genes are given only for firm matches. Not every row has a clone size; where given, it reads once, few, many or a size class.

TRBJ1-2,.,.,TRBV5-1,CASRRAWTVTTYGYTF,TGCGCCAGCAGACGCGCGTGGACAGTAACAACTTATGGCTACACCTTC
TRBJ1-1,many,.,TRBV4-3,CASSEGNFKSGRTEAFF,TGCGCCAGCAGCGAAGGGAACTTCAAGTCGGGGAGGACTGAAGCTTTCTTT
TRBJ2-3,.,.,TRBV27,CASSLSLPTDTQYF,TGTGCCAGCAGTTTATCCCTCCCCACAGATACGCAGTATTTT
TRBJ1-3,few,.,TRBV10-3,CAISATTALGTIYF,TGTGCCATCAGTGCGACGACAGCCTTGGGCACCATATATTTT
TRBJ1-3,many,.,TRBV29-1,CSVERGVGPGNTIYF,TGCAGCGTTGAGAGGGGAGTTGGGCCTGGAAACACCATATATTTT
TRBJ2-1,many,TRBD1,TRBV9,CASSLWDRGPLSSYNEQFF,TGTGCCAGCAGCCTCTGGGACAGGGGGCCCCTGAGCTCCTACAATGAGCAGTTCTTC
TRBJ1-3,many,.,TRBV15,CATSGNQKDTIYF,TGTGCCACCAGCGGAAACCAGAAGGACACCATATATTTT
TRBJ2-1,.,.,TRBV4-2,CASSPKSGNEQFF,TGTGCCAGCAGCCCAAAGTCGGGCAATGAGCAGTTCTTC
TRBJ2-3,many,.,TRBV2,CASSALEASSTDTQYF,TGTGCCAGCAGTGCATTGGAGGCCTCTAGCACAGATACGCAGTATTTT
TRBJ2-3,few,TRBD2,TRBV20-1,CSASSRGLAGGRGGTDTQYF,TGCAGTGCTAGTTCCCGGGGACTAGCGGGAGGGCGGGGTGGCACAGATACGCAGTATTTT
TRBJ1-6,few,.,TRBV12-3/TRBV12-4,CASSLAVVSPLHF,TGTGCCAGCAGTTTAGCGGTTGTTTCACCCCTCCACTTT
TRBJ1-4,few,TRBD1,TRBV4-3,CASSQPGQDTTNEKLFF,TGCGCCAGCAGCCAACCGGGACAGGATACAACTAATGAAAAACTGTTTTTT
TRBJ2-7,.,.,TRBV7-7,CASCGGRSGNYEQYF,TGTGCCAGCTGTGGAGGGCGAAGCGGCAACTACGAGCAGTACTTC
TRBJ2-1,.,TRBD2,TRBV6-4,CASSGGLAGGQSEQFF,TGTGCCAGCAGTGGGGGACTAGCGGGAGGCCAGAGTGAGCAGTTCTTC
TRBJ1-2,.,.,TRBV29-1,CSVELVDGPQTNYGYTF,TGCAGCGTTGAATTGGTGGACGGGCCCCAAACAAACTATGGCTACACCTTC
TRBJ2-5,many,.,TRBV29-1,CSATWRKETQYF,TGCAGCGCCACCTGGAGGAAAGAGACCCAGTACTTC
TRBJ2-7,many,.,TRBV5-1,CASSLGPSSYEQYF,TGCGCCAGCAGCTTGGGTCCTTCCTCCTACGAGCAGTACTTC
TRBJ1-1,few,.,TRBV6-5,CASSYSSAGNTEAFF,TGTGCCAGCAGTTACTCGTCAGCAGGGAACACTGAAGCTTTCTTT
TRBJ1-1,few,.,TRBV4-3,CASSQAPVNTEAFF,TGCGCCAGCAGCCAAGCCCCAGTGAACACTGAAGCTTTCTTT
TRBJ2-1,few,.,TRBV11-2,CASTPTDFNEQFF,TGTGCCAGCACCCCGACCGATTTCAATGAGCAGTTCTTC
TRBJ1-2,.,.,TRBV5-1,CASSLGTEYGYTF,TGCGCCAGCAGCTTGGGGACGGAATATGGCTACACCTTC
TRBJ2-1,few,.,TRBV20-1,CSARDPRGNNEQFF,TGCAGTGCTAGAGATCCACGGGGGAACAATGAGCAGTTCTTC
TRBJ1-6,few,TRBD1,TRBV9,CASRLGGTANSPLHF,TGTGCCAGCAGGCTAGGAGGGACAGCCAATTCACCCCTCCACTTT
TRBJ1-2,few,.,TRBV4-3,CASSQEAGAYGYTF,TGCGCCAGCAGCCAAGAGGCAGGAGCCTATGGCTACACCTTC
TRBJ2-1,many,.,TRBV18,CASSPLRGVYNEQFF,TGTGCCAGCTCACCACTAAGGGGGGTCTACAATGAGCAGTTCTTC
TRBJ2-2,.,.,TRBV12-3/TRBV12-4,CASSLAAGAYGGELFF,TGTGCCAGCAGTTTAGCTGCAGGGGCGTATGGCGGGGAGCTGTTTTTT
TRBJ1-3,few,.,TRBV28,CASSPPVLNTIYF,TGTGCCAGCAGTCCTCCGGTGTTGAACACCATATATTTT
TRBJ2-7,.,TRBD2,TRBV27,CASSGRTSVNEQYF,TGTGCCAGCAGTGGCCGGACTAGCGTCAACGAGCAGTACTTC
TRBJ2-1,few,TRBD1,TRBV5-1,CASSRGTGGRNEQFF,TGCGCCAGCAGCAGAGGGACAGGGGGAAGGAATGAGCAGTTCTTC
TRBJ1-2,few,.,TRBV4-3,CASSLDITIYGYTF,TGCGCCAGCAGTCTAGACATAACCATCTATGGCTACACCTTC
TRBJ2-1,few,.,TRBV15,CATSRQGDEQFF,TGTGCCACCAGCAGACAGGGCGATGAGCAGTTCTTC
TRBJ1-5,.,.,TRBV7-2,CASSLEWARQPQHF,TGTGCCAGCAGCTTAGAGTGGGCTAGACAGCCCCAGCATTTT
TRBJ1-1,.,TRBD1,TRBV6-1,CASSGGQGSVDTEAFF,TGTGCCAGCAGTGGAGGACAGGGGTCGGTGGACACTGAAGCTTTCTTT
TRBJ2-3,few,.,TRBV24-1,CATSQPPYGSTTDTQYF,TGTGCCACCAGCCAACCCCCTTACGGATCTACCACAGATACGCAGTATTTT
TRBJ2-1,.,TRBD2,TRBV29-1,CSVGWLAGGREQFF,TGCAGCGTTGGTTGGCTAGCGGGAGGGCGAGAGCAGTTCTTC
TRBJ1-4,.,TRBD1,TRBV18,CASSATTGASNEKLFF,TGTGCCAGCTCAGCTACAACAGGGGCCTCGAATGAAAAACTGTTTTTT
TRBJ1-5,.,.,TRBV15,CATRGQGRQPQHF,TGTGCCACCAGAGGGCAGGGTCGTCAGCCCCAGCATTTT
TRBJ1-5,few,TRBD1,TRBV28,CASSFGDRQPYQPQHF,TGTGCCAGCAGCTTTGGGGACAGACAACCCTATCAGCCCCAGCATTTT
TRBJ1-4,.,.,TRBV21-1,CASSRGAGCGGDEKLFF,TGTGCCAGCAGCAGGGGGGCGGGGTGCGGGGGGGATGAAAAACTGTTTTTT
TRBJ2-1,few,.,TRBV9,CASSVGGTVYEQFF,TGTGCCAGCAGCGTAGGGGGAACAGTCTATGAGCAGTTCTTC
TRBJ1-2,.,.,TRBV4-3,CASSQPGGAGLGGYTF,TGCGCCAGCAGCCAACCCGGGGGTGCAGGGCTCGGCGGCTACACCTTC
TRBJ2-7,.,.,TRBV13,CASSWGRQSYEQYF,TGTGCCAGCAGCTGGGGAAGGCAGTCCTACGAGCAGTACTTC
TRBJ1-2,few,TRBD1,TRBV27,CASSRGQGFLDGYTF,TGTGCCAGCAGCCGCGGACAGGGTTTTTTGGATGGCTACACCTTC
TRBJ2-1,few,.,TRBV20-1,CSARRDEQFF,TGCAGTGCTAGGCGGGATGAGCAGTTCTTC
TRBJ2-1,.,TRBD2,TRBV7-4,CASSLRREGRNNEQFF,TGTGCCAGCAGCTTGCGGCGGGAGGGCCGGAATAATGAGCAGTTCTTC
TRBJ2-7,.,.,TRBV28,CASRVQGRSGEQYF,TGTGCCAGCAGAGTACAGGGACGAAGTGGAGAGCAGTACTTC
TRBJ2-7,.,.,TRBV3-1,CASSHQLGEQYF,TGTGCCAGCAGCCATCAACTCGGCGAGCAGTACTTC
TRBJ2-1,.,TRBD2,TRBV11-2,CASSSRTSGITSSSYNEQFF,TGTGCCAGCAGCTCCCGGACTAGCGGTATTACGTCCAGCTCCTACAATGAGCAGTTCTTC
TRBJ1-6,few,.,TRBV29-1,CSRQPGYFFSPLHF,TGCAGCCGACAGCCTGGATATTTTTTCTCACCCCTCCACTTT
TRBJ1-1,few,TRBD1,TRBV9,CASSPLPDRGRTEAFF,TGTGCCAGCAGCCCCCTACCGGACAGGGGGAGAACTGAAGCTTTCTTT
TRBJ2-1,many,.,TRBV12-3/TRBV12-4,CASSGWTTYNEQFF,TGTGCCAGCAGCGGGTGGACAACTTACAATGAGCAGTTCTTC
TRBJ2-5,.,.,TRBV30,CAWSVFSYNPTEETQYF,TGTGCCTGGAGTGTTTTTTCTTACAACCCGACGGAGGAGACCCAGTACTTC
TRBJ1-5,once,.,TRBV5-6,CASSLTAHSSYSNQPQHF,TGTGCCAGCAGCTTGACCGCGCACAGTTCTTATAGCAATCAGCCCCAGCATTTT